The rows below give T cell receptor beta chains drawn from one sample of a study of cytomegalovirus exposure and HLA in healthy donors. TCRdb's table, derived via immunoSEQ multiplex PCR, lists solely in-frame clones and lacks some. The repertoire has some 150,000 clones, under 90% of them found once; the top ten carry roughly 1.5%. The sample consisted of PBMCs. Receptors were obtained from a male donor in good health and CMV-seronegative. The CDR3 runs from the conserved cysteine through the conserved F or W. A D gene is named only where the DNA matches it firmly. Clone size is shown for a subset of rows, as once, few, many or a class of expanded clone.

CDR3 length: 13
clone size: few
D gene: NA
J gene: TRBJ2-5
V gene: TRBV28
CDR3 protein: CASSSGRAETQYF
CDR3 DNA: TGTGCCAGCAGTTCAGGCAGGGCGGAGACCCAGTACTTC

CDR3 length: 13
clone size: NA
D gene: NA
J gene: TRBJ2-2
V gene: TRBV7-2
CDR3 protein: CASSSVRAGELFF
CDR3 DNA: TGTGCCAGCAGCTCCGTACGGGCCGGGGAGCTGTTTTTT

CDR3 length: 15
clone size: NA
D gene: NA
J gene: TRBJ2-7
V gene: TRBV29-1
CDR3 protein: CSVEDPLTPTYEQYF
CDR3 DNA: TGCAGCGTTGAAGACCCTCTGACTCCTACCTACGAGCAGTACTTC

CDR3 length: 15
clone size: once
D gene: TRBD1
J gene: TRBJ2-2
V gene: TRBV5-4
CDR3 protein: CASSSGQGATGELFF
CDR3 DNA: TGTGCCAGCAGTTCCGGACAGGGGGCCACCGGGGAGCTGTTTTTT

CDR3 length: 15
clone size: NA
D gene: NA
J gene: TRBJ2-3
V gene: TRBV27
CDR3 protein: CASSFLERGTDTQYF
CDR3 DNA: TGTGCCAGCAGTTTTCTCGAGAGGGGCACAGATACGCAGTATTTT

CDR3 length: 13
clone size: NA
D gene: NA
J gene: TRBJ2-7
V gene: TRBV9
CDR3 protein: CASSAEYYGEQYF
CDR3 DNA: TGTGCCAGCAGCGCCGAGTACTACGGCGAGCAGTACTTC

CDR3 length: 17
clone size: few
D gene: TRBD1
J gene: TRBJ1-5
V gene: TRBV25-1
CDR3 protein: CASRRPTGQGAGQPQHF
CDR3 DNA: TGTGCCAGCCGCCGGCCGACGGGACAGGGGGCTGGTCAGCCCCAGCATTTT

CDR3 length: 16
clone size: NA
D gene: TRBD1
J gene: TRBJ1-2
V gene: TRBV7-9
CDR3 protein: CASSVFSRTGAQGYTF
CDR3 DNA: TGTGCCAGCAGCGTGTTTTCACGGACAGGGGCTCAGGGCTACACCTTC

CDR3 length: 13
clone size: NA
D gene: NA
J gene: TRBJ1-2
V gene: TRBV18
CDR3 protein: CASSPAETYGYTF
CDR3 DNA: TGTGCCAGCTCACCGGCGGAAACCTATGGCTACACCTTC

CDR3 length: 14
clone size: NA
D gene: NA
J gene: TRBJ1-2
V gene: TRBV6-1
CDR3 protein: CASFLTGGFGGYTF
CDR3 DNA: TGTGCCAGCTTCCTGACGGGGGGCTTTGGAGGCTACACCTTC